These 20 T cell receptor beta chains were sequenced from one sample in a study of shared clonotypes between healthy human individuals (dated by TCRdb to 2018 to 2021). The protocol used for the library was the immunoSEQ multiplex PCR assay. The source is immuneACCESS, and TCRdb retained only in-frame sequences with V and J called. Part of the clones is not carried over; for the studies checked, unresolved V genes explain less than half of this, and the remainder is unexplained. The sample profile shows 2 million or so clones; 85% to 95% of them were found once. In total, the top ten clones hold roughly 0.13% of the sample. Input material: naive CD4+ T cells sorted from blood. The intended sense of this specimen's cell subset or site label: CD45RA+ positively selected. These receptors came from a man between 18 and 29 years old in good health.

This clone was recorded only once. The V gene is TRBV28, the J gene TRBJ2-5; D ambiguous. Deletions cut 2 bases from V and 5 bases from J, with 9 bases between. This CDR3 comprises 13 residues. Germline loops: CDR1 MDHEN, CDR2 SYDVKM. CDR3 loop: CASSLMGGETQYF. CDR3 bases: TGTGCCAGCAGTTTAATGGGTGGGGAGACCCAGTACTTC.

The V call is TRBV9, the J call TRBJ1-1, with a tentative D call TRBD1 (5 bases). CDR1 and CDR2 from the germline V gene are SGDLS and YYNGEE. The CDR3 covers 15 residues. Trimming removed 0 bases from V and 4 bases from J, with 13 bases in between. The CDR3 loop is CASSVDGQGGTEAFF. The CDR3 nucleotides read TGTGCCAGCAGCGTAGATGGTCAGGGAGGCACTGAAGCTTTCTTT.

This sequence joins TRBV19 and TRBJ2-7; D might be TRBD1 or TRBD2, each matching 5 bases. This CDR3 is built from 13 residues. With 4 bases removed from V and 3 bases from J, the gap between germline ends came to 10 bases. Germline V gene lookup returns CDR1 LNHDA and CDR2 SQIVND (reference sequence). The CDR3 nucleotides read TGTGCCAGTAGTAGCCGGGACCTCTACGAGCAGTACTTC. Protein sequence: CASSSRDLYEQYF.

As regards this clone: The junction departs from germline at one end; a sequencing error may be responsible. CDR3 amino acids: CASRLGISGNTIYF. The CDR3 DNA sequence: TGTGCCAGCAGATTAGGGATCTCTGGAAACACCATATATTTT. The chain couples TRBV11-2 to TRBJ1-3; D is ambiguous. There are 14 residues in the CDR3. CDR1 SGHAT and CDR2 FQNNGV come from the germline V gene.

The gene calls are TRBV6-6 and TRBJ1-1; D is undetermined. Trimming left V 2 bases short and J 5 bases short, with 9 bases between. CDR3 length equals 13 residues. Germline loops: CDR1 MNHNY, CDR2 SVGAGI (reference sequence). The CDR3 DNA reads as TGTGCCAGCAGTTACGCAGAAAAGACTGAAGCTTTCTTT. It specifies CASSYAEKTEAFF.

On this clone itself: The sample contains more than one DNA sequence encoding this CDR3. The V and J genes are TRBV18 and TRBJ2-7; D gene unclear. The germline V gene encodes CDR1 KGHSH and CDR2 LQKENI. V shed 1 base and J shed 2 bases, with 9 bases lying between them. CDR3 length equals 14 residues. Here the CDR3 reads CASSPQGRTYEQYF. CDR3 nucleotides: TGTGCCAGCTCACCACAGGGCAGAACCTACGAGCAGTACTTC.

The chain combines TRBV25-1 with TRBJ2-2; 8 nucleotides match TRBD1. The germline V gene encodes CDR1 MGHDK and CDR2 SYGVNS. V was clipped by 4 bases and J by 5 bases; unmatched bases: 6. The CDR3 sequence is 15 residues long. The CDR3 sequence: CASSGQGAGTGELFF. The DNA for the CDR3 is TGTGCCAGCAGTGGTCAGGGGGCGGGAACCGGGGAGCTGTTTTTT. Together with reference TRBV25-1 and TRBJ2-2, the CDR3 gives the full variable domain: EADIYQTPRYLVIGTGKKITLECSQTMGHDKMYWYQQDPGMELHLIHYSYGVNSTEKGDLSSESTVSRIRTEHFPLTLESARPSHTSQYLCASSGQGAGTGELFFGEGSRLTVL.

In the case of this clone: The sample carries other DNA sequences with the same CDR3. The chain uses TRBV7-9 and TRBJ2-3; D gene uncertain. The CDR3 runs to 12 residues. CDR1 is SEHNR and CDR2 is FQNEAQ in the germline V gene (reference sequence). Trimming took off 0 bases at V and 3 bases at J, with 1 base between the two ends. CDR3 DNA: TGTGCCAGCAGCTTAGCTACAGATACGCAGTATTTT. It translates to CASSLATDTQYF.

In its sample, this clone was seen once. This chain links TRBV7-3 with TRBJ2-7; D perhaps matches TRBD2 (6 bases). The CDR3 length is 14 residues. The V end lost 4 bases, the J end lost 4 bases, and 14 bases lay between the germline ends. The germline CDR1 and CDR2 sequences are SGHTA and FQGTGA. The CDR3 loop is CASSWRGRAYEQYF. As DNA, the CDR3 is TGTGCCAGCAGCTGGAGGGGCAGGGCGTACGAGCAGTACTTC.

This clone turned up a few times. CDR3 in amino acids: CASSRDSQETQYF. The CDR3 coding sequence is TGTGCCAGCAGCAGGGACAGCCAAGAGACCCAGTACTTC. The chain links TRBV5-6 to TRBJ2-5, with TRBD1 identical over 7 bases. Germline V lookup: CDR1 SGHDT, CDR2 YYEEEE. The CDR3 is made up of 13 amino acids. With 4 bases clipped from V and 1 base from J, the junction kept 1 base outside the gene matches. The whole variable domain, filled in from reference TRBV5-6 and TRBJ2-5, reads DAGVTQSPTHLIKTRGQQVTLRCSPKSGHDTVSWYQQALGQGPQFIFQYYEEEERQRGNFPDRFSGHQFPNYSSELNVNALLLGDSALYLCASSRDSQETQYFGPGTRLLVL.

With regard to this clone: Other DNA sequences in this specimen translate into the identical CDR3. The V call is TRBV30, the J call TRBJ1-1; no reliable D call. The germline V gene has CDR1 GTSNPN and CDR2 SVGIG (reference sequence). The CDR3 loop spans 11 amino acids. Trimming pared 2 bases from V and 7 bases from J, leaving 8 bases between. The CDR3 is CAWSQGSEAFF. For the CDR3, the DNA is TGTGCCTGGAGTCAAGGGAGTGAAGCTTTCTTT.

Points on this clone: Other DNA sequences in the same sample also yield this CDR3. CDR3 sequence (DNA): TGTGCCTGGAGTGTAGGGGGTGTCTCCTACGAGCAGTACTTC. Its translation is CAWSVGGVSYEQYF. The V gene is TRBV30, the J gene TRBJ2-7, with a possible D match to TRBD1 (6 bases). CDR3 length equals 14 residues. Germline V gene lookup returns CDR1 GTSNPN and CDR2 SVGIG (reference sequence). Trimming pared 0 bases from V and 0 bases from J, leaving 9 bases between.

Worth noting for this clone: Other DNA sequences within the sample encode an identical CDR3. J is TRBJ2-7 and V is TRBV18, with 10 bases that match TRBD2. Germline-derived CDR1 and CDR2 are KGHSH and LQKENI. The CDR3 runs 15 residues. The V gene end was trimmed by 2 bases and the J gene end by 3 bases; junction bases not matched to a gene: 4. CDR3 sequence: CASSPGTSGNYEQYF. The DNA for the CDR3 is TGTGCCAGCTCACCAGGAACTAGCGGGAACTACGAGCAGTACTTC.

The chain carries TRBV4-1 and TRBJ1-1, with a possible D match to TRBD1 (5 bases). Germline lookup yields CDR1 MGHRA and CDR2 YSYEKL. The CDR3 length is 16 residues. V dropped 2 bases and J dropped 2 bases, with 15 bases sitting between them. CDR3 region: CASSQTPRVLNTEAFF. The CDR3 coding sequence is TGCGCCAGCAGCCAAACACCCAGGGTGTTAAACACTGAAGCTTTCTTT.

The CDR3 sequence is CASRLLQGETQYF. The CDR3 DNA reads TGTGCCAGCAGGCTTCTTCAGGGCGAGACCCAGTACTTC. The genes are TRBV27 and TRBJ2-5, with a possible D match to TRBD1 (5 bases). This CDR3 has 13 amino acids. CDR1 and CDR2 from the germline V gene are MNHEY and SMNVEV (reference sequence). V was cut by 6 bases and J by 5 bases, with 13 bases left in between.

This rearrangement joins TRBV28 to TRBJ2-3; 8 bases are shared with TRBD1. CDR1 and CDR2 from the germline V gene are MDHEN and SYDVKM. This CDR3 is built from 15 residues. V dropped 6 bases and J dropped 4; count of bases not matched to a gene: 9. The CDR3 sequence is CASSSRTGRPDTQYF. The CDR3 coding sequence is TGTGCCAGCAGCTCTAGGACAGGGAGGCCAGATACGCAGTATTTT.

This rearrangement joins TRBV10-3 to TRBJ2-4; D remains unclear. The CDR3 totals 16 residues. Germline CDR1 ENHRY, CDR2 SYGVKD. The ends were cut back, 5 bases at V and 0 bases at J, with 14 bases in the middle. The CDR3 loop is CAISPPPPPAKNIQYF. The CDR3 nucleotides are TGTGCCATCAGTCCACCCCCCCCTCCAGCCAAAAACATTCAGTACTTC.

V usage is TRBV10-3 and J usage is TRBJ1-2, with TRBD1 as a possible D gene (6 bases). The CDR3 has 15 residues. The V end lost 0 bases, the J end lost 4 bases, and 12 bases lay between the germline ends. From germline, CDR1 is ENHRY and CDR2 SYGVKD. CDR3 DNA: TGTGCCATCAGTGAGTCCCCTGGACAGATCTATGGCTACACCTTC. It specifies CAISESPGQIYGYTF.

This chain uses TRBV27 with TRBJ2-5; D may be TRBD1 (5 bases). The CDR3 consists of 14 residues. Germline V gene sequence: CDR1 MNHEY, CDR2 SMNVEV (reference sequence). V shed 3 bases and J shed 1 base, with 9 bases lying between them. The CDR3 spells CASSFFDSQETQYF. The CDR3 DNA sequence: TGTGCCAGCAGTTTTTTTGACAGCCAAGAGACCCAGTACTTC.

As concerns this clone: Other nucleotide sequences in the sample specify the same CDR3. This sequence joins TRBV7-8 and TRBJ1-3, with no clear D. Germline CDR1 SGHVS, CDR2 FQNEAQ. The ends were cut back, 5 bases at V and 4 bases at J, with 15 bases in the middle. This CDR3 is built from 15 residues. The CDR3 DNA reads as TGTGCCAGCAGCCTAGGAGGGAGTTCCGGAAACACCATATATTTT. Amino acids: CASSLGGSSGNTIYF.